This T cell receptor beta chain was identified during a study of OX40 agonist ivuxolimab in advanced cancers. Study-wide results and limits: Still undetermined is the antigen specificity of the expanded peripheral T cells. There was clonal expansion of CD4+ and CD8+ blood T cells by week 6 at 0.1 to 3.0 mg/kg.

This table comes from immunoSEQ multiplex PCR, and its TCRdb copy is limited to in-frame clones, with some not included. This table has 20,000 to 25,000 clones, over 75% appearing once. Notes on this clone: Its antigen is not known. At one of its ends the junction is not consistent with the germline gene, which may arise from a read error.

Exclusion of a patient followed from autoimmune disease history or systemic immunosuppression. Peripheral blood came from all dose cohorts at three timepoints. Sample: CD4+ or CD8+ T cells sorted from blood, taken in a trial of the OX40 agonist ivuxolimab. The sequence was collected from an adult with an advanced solid tumor such as melanoma, head and neck, liver or kidney cancer.

CDR3 DNA sequence: TGTGCCAGCAGCTTAGCGGAGGGGGCGATAGACTTC. Its protein is CASSLAEGAIDF. The chain links TRBV7-9 to TRBJ2-5; TRBD1 is a possible D gene (7 bases). Germline V gene sequence: CDR1 SEHNR, CDR2 FQNEAQ (reference sequence). The CDR3 consists of 12 residues.